This T cell receptor beta chain was profiled in a study of spatial heterogeneity in lung cancer. Study-wide background: In tumor regions TCR transcript counts correlated strongly with a matched bulk RNA-seq T cell module score. Whole-study findings and limits: Tumor mutation count correlated with how many alpha and beta TCRs expanded intratumorally. As ubiquitous and regional nonsynonymous mutations varied, counts of ubiquitous and regional expanded TCRs tracked them, respectively.

CDR3 length: 15 amino acids. V trimming: 4 bases; J trimming: 6 bases; junction bases outside the gene matches: 3. Germline V CDR1 and CDR2: SGHRS, YFSETQ. A unique molecular identifier was attached to every TCR cDNA molecule. TCRdb redid the calling of the 5' RACE reads with MiXCR, one entry per CDR3 protein. The repertoire holds 3,100 or so distinct CDR3 sequences, with 3.5% to 5.5% as singletons. This clonotype ranks as medium-sized (0.01 to 0.1%). The antigen is undetermined. Indicated time point: sample taken at primary tumor resection. The donors comprised approximately 75 untreated early-stage non-small cell lung cancer patients.

The source of this sequence is a female donor with early-stage non-small cell lung cancer. The V and J genes are TRBV5-1 and TRBJ1-6, with 11 bases identical to TRBD1. This specimen consisted of lung tumor tissue, obtained at surgery. CDR3 residues: CASSPGTGGNSPLHF. The CDR3, as DNA: TGCGCCAGCAGCCCAGGGACAGGGGGTAATTCACCCCTCCACTTT.